Only a few counts were recorded for the clone carrying this TCR beta chain. The antigen remains unidentified. This sample is drawn from a study of cytomegalovirus exposure and HLA in healthy donors. The overall study: A previous analysis identified approximately 110 million unique TCR beta sequences derived from around 200 million T cells. Study results and caveats: By a later analysis, the bulk of CMV-associated TCR beta chains appeared HLA-restricted. Rarity held for most TCR sequences, but there were some public TCRs that occurred in many donors. Later analysis associated a missense DCLRE1C variant with TCR beta V- and J-gene trimming.

J lost 4 bases, V lost 5 bases, and 10 bases had no gene match. CDR3 size: 15 residues. Germline V gene sequence: CDR1 SGHNT, CDR2 YYREEE (reference sequence). PCR involved 60 Vbeta and 13 Jbeta primers. Some clones are missing from TCRdb's copy, which holds only in-frame ones; the method was immunoSEQ multiplex PCR. This sample has more than 100,000 clones; around three fifths occur once, and the top ten carry roughly 2.5%. Sequenced: PBMCs. This receptor was obtained from a woman in her thirties or forties in good health and CMV-seronegative. V gene TRBV5-4 combines with J gene TRBJ1-2; 8 bases fit TRBD1. CDR3 amino acids: CASRAPTGGGYGYTF. CDR3 in DNA: TGTGCCAGCAGGGCGCCTACAGGGGGAGGCTATGGCTACACCTTC.